Described below is a single T cell receptor (beta chain) sequence and its context. Its target is not known. Trimming removed 2 bases from V and 4 bases from J, with 12 bases in between. Germline lookup yields CDR1 SGHRS and CDR2 YFSETQ. This CDR3 region has 14 residues. PCR amplification relied on 60 Vbeta primers (plus 13 Jbeta primers). Sequencing was performed with immunoSEQ multiplex PCR; in TCRdb, only in-frame clones are kept and a portion is missing. The data contain 150,000 or so clones, over 60% of them singletons. Every donor was a healthy person donating bone marrow. The data are from a study of cytomegalovirus exposure and HLA in healthy donors. Study results and caveats: A later analysis linked a missense variant in DCLRE1C to the trimming of TCR beta V and J genes. Rates of TCR association differed by HLA locus in a later analysis, with DRB1 highest and HLA-C lowest.

Sequencing was performed on PBMCs. J is TRBJ2-5 and V is TRBV5-1, with TRBD2 as a possible D gene (6 bases). The receptor comes from a male donor in good health and CMV-seronegative. The CDR3 loop is CASSFEGGRETQYF. The CDR3 DNA sequence: TGCGCCAGCAGCTTTGAGGGAGGCCGAGAGACCCAGTACTTC. Combining the CDR3 with reference TRBV5-1 and TRBJ2-5 gives the whole variable domain KAGVTQTPRYLIKTRGQQVTLSCSPISGHRSVSWYQQTPGQGLQFLFEYFSETQRNKGNFPGRFSGRQFSNSRSEMNVSTLELGDSALYLCASSFEGGRETQYFGPGTRLLVL.